Below are 13 T cell receptor beta chains sequenced from a single sample in a study of blood T cell repertoires in COVID-19. The data were produced by immunoSEQ multiplex PCR, yet TCRdb's version contains in-frame clones alone and is incomplete. The sample includes 250,000 to 350,000 clones, 92% seen only once; the top ten take about 18%. The source material was PBMCs or T cells enriched from blood (not recorded which). The receptors come from a woman aged 30 to 39 who had recovered from COVID-19.

The V and J genes are TRBV10-3 and TRBJ1-3; D gene unclear. Germline values: CDR1 ENHRY, CDR2 SYGVKD. V was clipped by 4 bases and J by 4 bases, with 8 bases between them. The CDR3 runs 13 residues. The CDR3 DNA is TGTGCCATCAGTGGCGACTACGGAAACACCATATATTTT. Translating it yields CAISGDYGNTIYF.

J is TRBJ2-7 and V is TRBV7-9; 9 bases are shared with TRBD1. In germline, CDR1 is SEHNR, CDR2 FQNEAQ (reference sequence). This CDR3 contains 13 residues. The junction had 3 bases not matched to a gene; V was cut back by 6 bases and J by 3 bases. For the CDR3, the DNA is TGTGCCAGCAGGGAGACAGGGGGCTACGAGCAGTACTTC. This encodes CASRETGGYEQYF. The whole variable domain, remainder taken from reference TRBV7-9 and TRBJ2-7, is DTGVSQNPRHKITKRGQNVTFRCDPISEHNRLYWYRQTLGQGPEFLTYFQNEAQLEKSRLLSDRFSAERPKGSFSTLEIQRTEQGDSAMYLCASRETGGYEQYFGPGTRLTVT.

The CDR3 DNA follows: TGTGCCAGCAGTTTACGGCGGCAGCCCCAGCATTTT. Translation: CASSLRRQPQHF. V gene TRBV28 combines with J gene TRBJ1-5; D is uncertain. The CDR3 runs 12 residues. Germline V gives CDR1 MDHEN, CDR2 SYDVKM. V was cut by 2 bases and J by 7 bases, with 6 bases left in between.

V usage is TRBV5-4 and J usage is TRBJ2-1, with 11 bases that match TRBD2. This CDR3 spans 15 amino acids. Germline V CDR1 and CDR2: SGHNT, YYREEE (reference sequence). J was trimmed by 10 bases and V by 3 bases; bases with no gene match: 9. The CDR3: CASSSLAGGLGEQFF. CDR3 nucleotides: TGTGCCAGCAGCTCATTAGCGGGGGGGCTAGGGGAGCAGTTCTTC.

This sequence joins TRBV9 and TRBJ2-1; TRBD1 is a possible D gene (6 bases). This CDR3 is built from 12 residues. Trimming removed 4 bases at V and 10 bases at J, with 12 bases between. The V gene's germline CDR1 is SGDLS and CDR2 YYNGEE. The chain's CDR3 is CASSKGGKEQFF. Written as DNA, the CDR3 is TGTGCCAGCAGCAAAGGGGGTAAGGAGCAGTTCTTC.

This chain connects TRBV19 to TRBJ1-6; TRBD1 agrees at 7 bases. Germline CDR1 LNHDA, CDR2 SQIVND (reference sequence). There are 14 residues in the CDR3. V was pared by 3 bases and J by 7 bases, with 3 bases of the junction left unmatched. Here the CDR3 reads CASSIIRGNSPLHF. CDR3 DNA: TGTGCCAGTAGTATCATCAGGGGGAATTCACCCCTCCACTTT.

The V and J genes are TRBV13 and TRBJ1-2; tentative D call: TRBD1 (6 bases). With 5 bases removed from V and 4 bases from J, the gap between germline ends came to 14 bases. CDR3 length: 14 amino acids. CDR1 and CDR2 (germline): PRHDT, FYEKMQ (reference sequence). This CDR3 reads CASSHGQLSYGYTF. The CDR3 nucleotides read TGTGCCAGCAGCCATGGACAGCTTTCCTATGGCTACACCTTC.

The chain joins TRBV7-8 to TRBJ2-1; D gene ambiguous. CDR1 and CDR2 from the germline V gene are SGHVS and FQNEAQ. The CDR3 is made up of 15 amino acids. The germline V and J ends were trimmed by 1 base and 8 bases, with 15 bases remaining between them. The CDR3 coding sequence is TGTGCCAGCAGCTTAGAAGCAGGAACCTTGGATGAGCAGTTCTTC. Its translation is CASSLEAGTLDEQFF. Variable domain in full (rest from reference TRBV7-8 and TRBJ2-1): GAGVSQSPRYKVAKRGQDVALRCDPISGHVSLFWYQQALGQGPEFLTYFQNEAQLDKSGLPSDRFFAERPEGSVSTLKIQRTQQEDSAVYLCASSLEAGTLDEQFFGPGTRLTVL.

The chain couples TRBV5-4 to TRBJ2-5; 7 bases map to TRBD1. The V segment lost 4 bases and the J segment 1 base; nucleotides outside the gene matches: 4. The CDR3 extends over 14 amino acids. Germline V gives CDR1 SGHNT, CDR2 YYREEE (reference sequence). CDR3 sequence (DNA): TGTGCCAGCAGCCCGGGACAGCGCCAAGAGACCCAGTACTTC. This encodes CASSPGQRQETQYF.

This chain's CDR3 is CASSPPGPSALYEQYF. In DNA, the CDR3 is TGTGCCAGCTCACCACCGGGGCCCAGCGCACTCTACGAGCAGTACTTC. The V call is TRBV18, the J call TRBJ2-7, with D tentatively TRBD1 (5 bases). The V gene lost 0 bases and the J gene lost 3 bases, with 15 bases spanning the gap. Germline V gene sequence: CDR1 KGHSH, CDR2 LQKENI. The CDR3 extends over 16 amino acids.

The chain couples TRBV5-8 to TRBJ2-3, with 9 bases aligning to TRBD1. Germline CDR1 reads SGHTS; CDR2 reads YDEGEE. The CDR3 covers 19 residues. V was clipped by 3 bases and J by 1 base; unmatched bases: 15. CDR3 protein: CASSSGQGISGYRTDTQYF. CDR3 coding DNA: TGTGCCAGCAGCTCCGGACAGGGGATAAGCGGTTACCGCACAGATACGCAGTATTTT.

The chain uses TRBV28 and TRBJ1-5; TRBD1 agrees at 7 bases. With V trimmed by 4 bases and J by 5 bases, 8 bases remained unmatched. Germline V gives CDR1 MDHEN, CDR2 SYDVKM. The CDR3 is 15 amino acids. This chain's CDR3 is CASSSLTGADQPQHF. CDR3 nucleotide sequence: TGTGCCAGCAGTTCCCTTACAGGGGCTGATCAGCCCCAGCATTTT. Supplemented by reference TRBV28 and TRBJ1-5, the full variable domain reads DVKVTQSSRYLVKRTGEKVFLECVQDMDHENMFWYRQDPGLGLRLIYFSYDVKMKEKGDIPEGYSVSREKKERFSLILESASTNQTSMYLCASSSLTGADQPQHFGDGTRLSIL.

V and J are TRBV4-3 and TRBJ2-2, with 11 bases that match TRBD2. This CDR3 region has 19 residues. V was pared by 3 bases and J by 0 bases, with 9 bases of the junction left unmatched. CDR1 is LGHNA and CDR2 is YSLEER in the germline V gene. This chain's CDR3 is CASSHPRRLAGTNTGELFF. CDR3 DNA: TGCGCCAGCAGCCACCCACGGCGACTAGCGGGGACGAACACCGGGGAGCTGTTTTTT.